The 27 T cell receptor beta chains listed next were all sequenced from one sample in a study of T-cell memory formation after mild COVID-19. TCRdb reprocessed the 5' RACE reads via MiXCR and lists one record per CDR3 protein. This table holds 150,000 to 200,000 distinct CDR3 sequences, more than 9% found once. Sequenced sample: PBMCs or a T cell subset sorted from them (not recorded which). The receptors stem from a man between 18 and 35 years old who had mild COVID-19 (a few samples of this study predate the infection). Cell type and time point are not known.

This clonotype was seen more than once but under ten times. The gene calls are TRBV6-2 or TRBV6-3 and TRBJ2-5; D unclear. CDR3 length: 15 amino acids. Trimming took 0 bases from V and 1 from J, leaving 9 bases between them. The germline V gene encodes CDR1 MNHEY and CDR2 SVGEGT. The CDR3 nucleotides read TGTGCCAGCAGTTACTCAGGCCAGGCCCAAGAGACCCAGTACTTC. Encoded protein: CASSYSGQAQETQYF.

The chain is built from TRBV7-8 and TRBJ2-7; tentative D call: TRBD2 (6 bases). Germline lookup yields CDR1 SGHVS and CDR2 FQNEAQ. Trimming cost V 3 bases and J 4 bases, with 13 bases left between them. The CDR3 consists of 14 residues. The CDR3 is CASSLGLTEYEQYF. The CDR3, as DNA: TGTGCCAGCAGCTTGGGACTTACGGAGTACGAGCAGTACTTC.

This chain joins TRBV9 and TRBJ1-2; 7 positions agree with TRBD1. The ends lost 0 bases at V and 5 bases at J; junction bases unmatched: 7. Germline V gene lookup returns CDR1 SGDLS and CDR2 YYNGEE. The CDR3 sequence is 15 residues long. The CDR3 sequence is CASSVDPDRAYGYTF. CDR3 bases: TGTGCCAGCAGCGTAGACCCAGACAGGGCATATGGCTACACCTTC.

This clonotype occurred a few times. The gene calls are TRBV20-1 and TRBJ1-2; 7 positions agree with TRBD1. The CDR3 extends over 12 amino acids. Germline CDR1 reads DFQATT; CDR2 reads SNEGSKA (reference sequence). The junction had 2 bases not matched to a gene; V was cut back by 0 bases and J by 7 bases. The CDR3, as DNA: TGCAGTGCTAGAGAGTCAGGGGGTGGCTACACCTTC. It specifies CSARESGGGYTF.

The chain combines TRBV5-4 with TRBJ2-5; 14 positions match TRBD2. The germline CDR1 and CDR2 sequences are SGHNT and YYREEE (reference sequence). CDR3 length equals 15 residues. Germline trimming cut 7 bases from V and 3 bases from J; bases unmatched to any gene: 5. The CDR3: CASAEGLAGEETQYF. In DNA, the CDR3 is TGTGCCAGCGCGGAGGGACTAGCGGGGGAAGAGACCCAGTACTTC.

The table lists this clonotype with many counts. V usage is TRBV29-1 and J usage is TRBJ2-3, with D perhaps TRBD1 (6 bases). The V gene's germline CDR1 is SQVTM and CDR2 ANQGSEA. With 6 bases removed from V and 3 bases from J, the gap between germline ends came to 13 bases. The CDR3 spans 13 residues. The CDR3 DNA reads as TGCAGCGTGCCAGGGGAAAATACAGATACGCAGTATTTT. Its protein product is CSVPGENTDTQYF.

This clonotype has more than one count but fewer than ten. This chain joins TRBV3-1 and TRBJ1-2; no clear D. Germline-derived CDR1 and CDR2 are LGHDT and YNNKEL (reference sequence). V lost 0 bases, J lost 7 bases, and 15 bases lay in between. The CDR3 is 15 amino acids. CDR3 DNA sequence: TGTGCCAGCAGCCAAGATACGACCCCCCGGGGTGGCTACACCTTC. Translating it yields CASSQDTTPRGGYTF. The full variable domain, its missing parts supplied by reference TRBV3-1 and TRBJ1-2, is DTAVSQTPKYLVTQMGNDKSIKCEQNLGHDTMYWYKQDSKKFLKIMFSYNNKELIINETVPNRFSPKSPDKAHLNLHINSLELGDSAVYFCASSQDTTPRGGYTFGSGTRLTVV.

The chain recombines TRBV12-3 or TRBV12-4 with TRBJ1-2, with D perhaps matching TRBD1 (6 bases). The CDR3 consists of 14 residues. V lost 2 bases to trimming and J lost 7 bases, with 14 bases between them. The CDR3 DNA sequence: TGTGCCAGCAGTTTAATGGTGGGGGGCTTTGGCTACACCTTC. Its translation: CASSLMVGGFGYTF.

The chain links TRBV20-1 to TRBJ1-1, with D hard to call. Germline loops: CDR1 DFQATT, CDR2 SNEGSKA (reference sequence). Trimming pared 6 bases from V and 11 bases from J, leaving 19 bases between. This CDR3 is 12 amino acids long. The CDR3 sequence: CSAKEAENEAFF. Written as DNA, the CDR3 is TGCAGTGCCAAAGAAGCCGAGAATGAGGCTTTCTTT.

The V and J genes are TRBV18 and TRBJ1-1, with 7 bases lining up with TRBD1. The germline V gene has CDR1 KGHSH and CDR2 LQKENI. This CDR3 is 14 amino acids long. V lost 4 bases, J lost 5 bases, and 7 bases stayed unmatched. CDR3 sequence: CASSLTGARTEAFF. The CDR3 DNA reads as TGTGCCAGCTCACTCACAGGGGCACGGACTGAAGCTTTCTTT.

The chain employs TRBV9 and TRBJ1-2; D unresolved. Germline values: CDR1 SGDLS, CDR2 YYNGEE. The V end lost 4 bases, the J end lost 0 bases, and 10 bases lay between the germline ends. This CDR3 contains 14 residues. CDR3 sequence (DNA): TGTGCCAGCAGCCCTGTGAGTGCTAACTATGGCTACACCTTC. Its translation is CASSPVSANYGYTF.

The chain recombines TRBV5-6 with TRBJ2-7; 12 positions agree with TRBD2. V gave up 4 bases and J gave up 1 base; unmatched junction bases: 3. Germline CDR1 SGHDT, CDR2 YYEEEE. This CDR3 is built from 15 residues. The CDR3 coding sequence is TGTGCCAGCAGCGTGCTAGCGGGGGGGTCCTACGAGCAGTACGTC. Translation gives CASSVLAGGSYEQYV.

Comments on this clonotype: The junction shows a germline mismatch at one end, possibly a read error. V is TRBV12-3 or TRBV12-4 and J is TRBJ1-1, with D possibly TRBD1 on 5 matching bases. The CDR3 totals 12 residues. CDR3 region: CASRGPAPRDEF. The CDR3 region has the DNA TGTGCCAGCAGGGGGCCGGCGCCGAGGGACGAATTT.

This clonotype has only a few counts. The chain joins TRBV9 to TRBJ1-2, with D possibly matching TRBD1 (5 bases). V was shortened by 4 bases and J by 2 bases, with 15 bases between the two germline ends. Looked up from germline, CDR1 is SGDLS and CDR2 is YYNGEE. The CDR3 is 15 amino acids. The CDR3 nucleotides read TGTGCCAGCAGCCAAGATCCAGGGTTAAACTATGGCTACACCTTC. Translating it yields CASSQDPGLNYGYTF.

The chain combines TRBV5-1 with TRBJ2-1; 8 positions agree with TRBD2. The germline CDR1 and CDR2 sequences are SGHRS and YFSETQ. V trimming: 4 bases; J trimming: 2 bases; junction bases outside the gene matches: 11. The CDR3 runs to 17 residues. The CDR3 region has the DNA TGCGCCAGCAGCCGCGAGCCGGGGGGGCTCGCCTACAATGAGCAGTTCTTC. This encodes CASSREPGGLAYNEQFF.

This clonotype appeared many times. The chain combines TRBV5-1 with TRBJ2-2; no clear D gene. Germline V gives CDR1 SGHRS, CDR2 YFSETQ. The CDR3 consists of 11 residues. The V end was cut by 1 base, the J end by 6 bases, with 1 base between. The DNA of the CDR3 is TGCGCCAGCAGCTTGCCCGGGGAGCTGTTTTTT. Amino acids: CASSLPGELFF.

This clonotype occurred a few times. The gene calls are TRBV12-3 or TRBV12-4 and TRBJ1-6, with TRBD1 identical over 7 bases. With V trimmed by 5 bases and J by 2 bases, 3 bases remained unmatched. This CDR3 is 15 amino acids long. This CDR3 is CASSVDRTYNSPLHF. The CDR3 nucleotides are TGTGCCAGCAGTGTGGACAGGACCTATAATTCACCCCTCCACTTT.

This CDR3 is CASREGAPFRPPGANVLTF. CDR3 nucleotides: TGTGCCAGCAGAGAGGGGGCCCCTTTCCGCCCTCCTGGGGCCAACGTCCTGACTTTC. The gene calls are TRBV6-2 or TRBV6-3 and TRBJ2-6; 7 nucleotides align to TRBD1. The J segment lost 2 bases and the V segment lost 6 bases, leaving 16 bases of the junction unmatched. The CDR3 length is 19 residues. The V gene's germline CDR1 is MNHEY and CDR2 SVGEGT.

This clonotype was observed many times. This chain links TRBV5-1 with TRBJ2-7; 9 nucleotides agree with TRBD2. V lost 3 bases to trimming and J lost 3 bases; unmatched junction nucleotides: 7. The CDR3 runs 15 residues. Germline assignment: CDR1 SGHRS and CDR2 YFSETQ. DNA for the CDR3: TGCGCCAGCAGCTCCCGGACTAGCGCCAGCTACGAGCAGTACTTC. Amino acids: CASSSRTSASYEQYF.

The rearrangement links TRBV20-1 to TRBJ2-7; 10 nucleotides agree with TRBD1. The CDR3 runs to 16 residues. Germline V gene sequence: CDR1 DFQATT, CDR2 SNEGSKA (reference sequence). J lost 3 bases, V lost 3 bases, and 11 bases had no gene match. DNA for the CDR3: TGCAGTGCTAGGGGACAGGGACAGGGGTCTCTCTACGAGCAGTACGTC. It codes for CSARGQGQGSLYEQYV.

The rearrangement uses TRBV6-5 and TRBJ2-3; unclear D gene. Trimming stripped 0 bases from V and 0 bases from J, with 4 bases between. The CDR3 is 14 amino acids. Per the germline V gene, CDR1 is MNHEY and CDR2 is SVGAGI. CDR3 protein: CASSYSYSTDTQYF. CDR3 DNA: TGTGCCAGCAGTTACTCGTACAGCACAGATACGCAGTATTTT.

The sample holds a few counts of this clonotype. For the CDR3, the DNA is TGTGCCAGCTCACCATTTAAGGGCACTGAAGCTTTCTTT. Protein product: CASSPFKGTEAFF. V and J are TRBV18 and TRBJ1-1; D remains ambiguous. Germline-derived CDR1 and CDR2 are KGHSH and LQKENI. Between the trimmed V and J ends, which lost 2 bases and 4 bases, there was a span of 8 bases. This CDR3 is built from 13 residues. The entire variable domain, with the rest obtained from reference TRBV18 and TRBJ1-1, is as follows: NAGVMQNPRHLVRRRGQEARLRCSPMKGHSHVYWYRQLPEEGLKFMVYLQKENIIDESGMPKERFSAEFPKEGPSILRIQQVVRGDSAAYFCASSPFKGTEAFFGQGTRLTVV.

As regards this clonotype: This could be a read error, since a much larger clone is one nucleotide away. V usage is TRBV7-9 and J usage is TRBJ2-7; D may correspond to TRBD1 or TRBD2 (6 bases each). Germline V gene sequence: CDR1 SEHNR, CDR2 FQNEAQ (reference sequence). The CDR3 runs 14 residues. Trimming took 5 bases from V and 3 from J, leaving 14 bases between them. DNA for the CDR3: TGTGCCAGCAGCCAGGACGGGGGCTACTACGAGCAGTACTTC. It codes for CASSQDGGYYEQYF.

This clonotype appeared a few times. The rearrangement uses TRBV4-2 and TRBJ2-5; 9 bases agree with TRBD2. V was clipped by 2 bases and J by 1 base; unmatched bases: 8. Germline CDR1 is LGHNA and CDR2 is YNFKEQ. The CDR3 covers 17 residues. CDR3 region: CASSQLPSGNRQETQYF. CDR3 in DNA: TGTGCCAGCAGCCAACTCCCTAGCGGGAACCGCCAAGAGACCCAGTACTTC.

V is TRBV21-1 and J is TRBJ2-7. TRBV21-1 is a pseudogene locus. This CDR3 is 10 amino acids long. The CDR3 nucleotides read TGTGCCAGCGAGAGCTACGAGCAGTACGTC. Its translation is CASESYEQYV.

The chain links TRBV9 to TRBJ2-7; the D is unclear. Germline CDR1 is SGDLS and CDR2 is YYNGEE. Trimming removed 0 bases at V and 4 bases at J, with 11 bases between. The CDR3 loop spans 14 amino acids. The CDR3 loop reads CASSVVGNWYEQYF. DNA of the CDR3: TGTGCCAGCAGCGTAGTAGGGAATTGGTACGAGCAGTACTTC.

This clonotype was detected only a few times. CDR3 in DNA: TGCGCCAGCAGCTTTGGGGAGACCTACAATGAGCAGTTCTTC. Translation gives CASSFGETYNEQFF. The chain recombines TRBV5-1 with TRBJ2-1; tentative D call: TRBD2 (5 bases). The germline gives CDR1 SGHRS, CDR2 YFSETQ. V was trimmed by 2 bases and J by 2 bases, leaving 8 bases between them. This CDR3 is built from 14 residues.